This TCR beta chain derives from a study of shared clonotypes between healthy human individuals. Using immunoSEQ multiplex PCR, the repertoire was profiled, and TCRdb retains in-frame clones only, with some absent. The sample holds roughly 1,000,000 clones; about 80% are singletons and the top ten take 0.6% to 0.7%. Losses at the gene ends were 3 bases for V and 8 bases for J; bases not matched to a gene: 18. The CDR3 runs to 17 residues. The V gene's germline CDR1 is SGHTA and CDR2 FQGNSA. Material for sequencing was memory CD4+ T cells from PBMCs. As for subset: CD45RA-negative fraction. This receptor was obtained from a man between 18 and 29 years old in good health. Some clones in this sample may be carry-over from other donors' samples. The rearrangement joins TRBV7-2 to TRBJ1-2, with 7 positions matching TRBD1. The CDR3 DNA reads as TGTGCCAGCAGCTTTACCGAAAACAGGGGCCGCTGGGGGGGCTACACCTTC. Residues: CASSFTENRGRWGGYTF.